The rows below give T cell receptor beta chains drawn from one sample of a study of T cell changes during pregnancy in multiple sclerosis. Sequencing used immunoSEQ multiplex PCR; TCRdb keeps in-frame clones, though not all of them. The sample lists tens of thousands of clones; 80% to 90% were seen once. The sequences come from CD8+ T cells from peripheral blood mononuclear cells, collected in the second trimester of pregnancy. These receptors came from a female donor with multiple sclerosis, enrolled in a pregnancy study. CDR3s include the opening cysteine and the closing phenylalanine or tryptophan. D genes are given only for firm matches. The size entry is marked missing in some rows and otherwise reads once, few, many or a size class.

V gene,D gene,clone size,J gene,CDR3 DNA,CDR3 protein
TRBV7-9,NA,NA,TRBJ2-1,TGTGCCAGCAGCCCCCTCTGGGCGGGCGATTACAATGAGCAGTTCTTC,CASSPLWAGDYNEQFF
TRBV7-9,TRBD1,NA,TRBJ1-2,TGTGCCAGCAGCATCGACAGGGGGACGGATGGCTACACCTTC,CASSIDRGTDGYTF
TRBV14,NA,once,TRBJ1-1,TGTGCCAGCAGCCACCTTGGGGACACTCGGAACACTGAAGCTTTCTTT,CASSHLGDTRNTEAFF
TRBV6-4,NA,medium-sized,TRBJ2-3,TGTGCCAGCAGTGACGAGGCGGGAAGCACAGATACGCAGTATTTT,CASSDEAGSTDTQYF
TRBV28,TRBD2,NA,TRBJ2-7,TGTGCCAGCAGTTTAAATCTAGCGGGAGGGTCCTTATACGAGCAGTACTTC,CASSLNLAGGSLYEQYF
TRBV2,TRBD1,few,TRBJ1-3,TGTGCCAGCACTAACCCGGACAGGGTGGGAGACACCATATATTTT,CASTNPDRVGDTIYF
TRBV4-1,TRBD1,once,TRBJ1-2,TGCGCCAGCAGCCAAGAAGTGGGGTCCGCTGGGACAGGCTATGGCTACACCTTC,CASSQEVGSAGTGYGYTF
TRBV2,TRBD2,once,TRBJ2-2,TGTGCCAGCAAGGAATTAGCGGGAGGGCCTAGGGTCACCGGGGAGCTGTTTTTT,CASKELAGGPRVTGELFF
TRBV19,TRBD1,NA,TRBJ1-1,TGTGCCAGTAGTATTCAGCACAGGGGGCTCACTGAAGCTTTCTTT,CASSIQHRGLTEAFF
TRBV19,TRBD1,NA,TRBJ1-4,TGTGCCAGCCAGTCGGGACAGGGGTTTTCAGCAACTAATGAAAAACTGTTTTTT,CASQSGQGFSATNEKLFF
TRBV7-6,TRBD2,NA,TRBJ2-1,TGTGCCAGCAGCTTCGGACTAGCGGGAGGGGTGCATGAGCAGTTCTTC,CASSFGLAGGVHEQFF
TRBV30,NA,once,TRBJ2-7,TGTGCCTGGTCGACAGGTAACCGCTACGAGCAGTACTTC,CAWSTGNRYEQYF
TRBV4-1,NA,NA,TRBJ1-2,TGCGCCAGCAGCCACTCCTATGGCTACACCTTC,CASSHSYGYTF
TRBV11-2,NA,NA,TRBJ2-1,TGTGCCAGCAGCCCAACCTGGGCACCTAAGTACAATGAGCAGTTCTTC,CASSPTWAPKYNEQFF
TRBV5-1,NA,NA,TRBJ1-1,TGCGCCAGCAGCTTGGGAGCTGAAGCTTTCTTT,CASSLGAEAFF
TRBV30,TRBD1,NA,TRBJ2-2,TGTGCCTGGAAAGGGTATACATCAGGGGGCATCTACACCGGGGAGCTGTTTTTT,CAWKGYTSGGIYTGELFF
TRBV6-1,TRBD1,few,TRBJ2-7,TGTGCCAGCAGGACGGCCGACAGGGTAGTATACGAGCAGTACTTC,CASRTADRVVYEQYF
TRBV7-9,TRBD2,NA,TRBJ2-1,TGTGCCAGCAGCGTCTATAGCGGGGAGCAGTTCTTC,CASSVYSGEQFF
TRBV9,NA,NA,TRBJ1-1,TGTGCCAGCAGCGCCGGGTCCAACACTGAAGCTTTCTTT,CASSAGSNTEAFF
TRBV6-1,TRBD1,NA,TRBJ2-1,TGTGCCAGCAGTCTGGGACAGGAGACCTACAATGAGCAGTTCTTC,CASSLGQETYNEQFF
TRBV27,NA,NA,TRBJ2-5,TGTGCCAGCAGTTTAAGGGGTCAAGAGACCCAGTACTTC,CASSLRGQETQYF
TRBV21-1,NA,NA,TRBJ1-4,TGTGCCAGCAGCGAGGGACAGAAACTTGCAACTAATGAAAAACTGTTTTTT,CASSEGQKLATNEKLFF
TRBV15,NA,NA,TRBJ2-5,TGTGCCGTTGGGGGGTCGGAGACCCAGTACTTC,CAVGGSETQYF
TRBV19,TRBD1,NA,TRBJ1-3,TGTGCCAGTAGCCTCACAGGGGGCGACTCTGGAAACACCATATATTTT,CASSLTGGDSGNTIYF
TRBV2,NA,NA,TRBJ2-2,TGTGCCAGCAGTGAATCCGGAGATAGTGCTAGCAGGAACACCGGGGAGCTGTTTTTT,CASSESGDSASRNTGELFF
TRBV19,NA,NA,TRBJ2-5,TGTGCCAGTAGCCCCTCGCGGCAAGAGACCCAGTACTTC,CASSPSRQETQYF
TRBV29-1,NA,NA,TRBJ1-1,TGCAGCGTTGAAGATCTTATGAACACTGAAGCTTTCTTT,CSVEDLMNTEAFF
TRBV11-2,TRBD2,NA,TRBJ2-1,TGTGCCAGCAGCTTAGATTACGGACTAGCGGGATTTGAGCAGTTCTTC,CASSLDYGLAGFEQFF
TRBV4-2,TRBD2,NA,TRBJ2-7,TGTGCCAGCAGCCAGGGACTAGTGGGCTACGAGCAGTACTTC,CASSQGLVGYEQYF
TRBV19,TRBD2,NA,TRBJ2-1,TGTGCCAGTACGGGACTAGCGGGAGGTCCCAATGAGCAGTTCTTC,CASTGLAGGPNEQFF
TRBV30,NA,NA,TRBJ2-7,TGTGCCTGGACAGGGGTCGACGAGCAGTACTTC,CAWTGVDEQYF
TRBV7-9,TRBD2,NA,TRBJ2-1,TGTACCAGCAGCTTATTCGGGAGCTCCGGGGGGTTCGTTGCTAGGGAGCAGTTCTTC,CTSSLFGSSGGFVAREQFF
TRBV7-6,NA,NA,TRBJ2-3,TGTGCCAGCAGCTTAGCGGTAGCGGACATCACAGATACGCAGTATTTT,CASSLAVADITDTQYF
TRBV7-9,NA,NA,TRBJ2-7,TGTGCCAGCAGCTTAACCCGGGACAAGGAATACGAGCAGTACTTC,CASSLTRDKEYEQYF
TRBV7-8,TRBD1,NA,TRBJ2-2,TGTGCCAGCAGCTTAGTGGGACAGATTAACACCGGGGAGCTGTTTTTT,CASSLVGQINTGELFF
TRBV11-2,TRBD1,NA,TRBJ2-5,TGTGCCAGCAGCCCGGACAGGGCTGGAGAGACCCAGTACTTC,CASSPDRAGETQYF
TRBV7-6,NA,NA,TRBJ1-1,TGTGCCAGCAGCTTAGTCCCAGGGAACACTGAAGCTTTCTTT,CASSLVPGNTEAFF
TRBV5-6,TRBD1,medium-sized,TRBJ1-6,TGTGCCAGCAGCTTGGTTCAGGGGGATAATTCACCCCTCCACTTT,CASSLVQGDNSPLHF
TRBV6-5,NA,NA,TRBJ2-7,TGTGCCACTATGGACTATTTGACCTACGAGCAGTACTTC,CATMDYLTYEQYF
TRBV7-9,NA,NA,TRBJ1-1,TGTGCCAGCTCCGCAGCGGGGTCTGAAGCTTTCTTT,CASSAAGSEAFF
TRBV6-5,NA,NA,TRBJ2-7,TGTGCCAGCAGTTACACCGGGTTGAGCCACGAGCAGTACTTC,CASSYTGLSHEQYF